The rows below give T cell receptor beta chains drawn from one sample of a study of blood T cell repertoires in COVID-19. Sequenced by immunoSEQ multiplex PCR; TCRdb stores in-frame clones only, minus some. This table has 150,000 to 200,000 clones, about 86% appearing once. Sequencing was done on a sample of peripheral blood. All receptors derive from a woman aged 70-85 years with COVID-19, enrolled during active disease. Both conserved end residues are part of each CDR3. D genes are given only for firm matches. Clone sizes are given selectively: once, few, many, or a class where the clone is expanded.

d_call	v_call	clone_size	j_call	cdr3_nt	cdr3_aa
-	TRBV6-5	-	TRBJ2-1	TGTGCCAGCAGTTACCAGACAGAGAACAATGAGCAGTTCTTC	CASSYQTENNEQFF
TRBD1	TRBV5-6	-	TRBJ1-2	TGTGCCAGCGCCGTGGGAGGGACAGGGGCGTTTGATGGCTACACCTTC	CASAVGGTGAFDGYTF
-	TRBV6-2/TRBV6-3	-	TRBJ1-1	TGTGCCAGCAGTTATCTTCTCAGGTCCCCGAACACTGAAGCTTTCTTT	CASSYLLRSPNTEAFF
-	TRBV6-5	-	TRBJ2-1	TGTGCCAGCAAGCCCGTCTCCTACAATGAGCAGTTCTTC	CASKPVSYNEQFF
-	TRBV7-6	-	TRBJ2-7	TGTGCCAGCAGCCGGCGAGGGGCGGGATACGAGCAGTACTTC	CASSRRGAGYEQYF
TRBD1	TRBV5-1	-	TRBJ1-1	TGCGCCAGCAGCAGTCCCGGGACAGGGAACACTGAAGCTTTCTTT	CASSSPGTGNTEAFF
-	TRBV14	-	TRBJ1-1	TGTGCCAGCAGTCGACAGGAGAACACTGAAGCTTTCTTT	CASSRQENTEAFF
-	TRBV5-1	many	TRBJ1-5	TGCGCCAGCAGCTTGGGGGAGGGGGAATGGGGTCAGCCCCAGCATTTT	CASSLGEGEWGQPQHF
TRBD1	TRBV3-1/TRBV3-2	-	TRBJ2-1	TGTGCCAGCAGCCTAAGGGACAGGGGTTCCTACAATGAGCAGTTCTTC	CASSLRDRGSYNEQFF
TRBD2	TRBV27	-	TRBJ2-1	TGTGCCAGCAGTTCGGGGACTAGCGGGACCCACCCCTACAATGAGCAGTTCTTC	CASSSGTSGTHPYNEQFF
TRBD1	TRBV7-2	-	TRBJ1-4	TGTGCCAGCAGCCCCAGGACAGGGTTTAATGAAAAACTGTTTTTT	CASSPRTGFNEKLFF
-	TRBV19	-	TRBJ1-2	TGTGCCAGTACCCATATTGGGCCGCAATATGGCTACACCTTC	CASTHIGPQYGYTF
-	TRBV7-8	-	TRBJ1-1	TGTGCCAGCAGCCGGACAGTGAACACTGAAGCTTTCTTT	CASSRTVNTEAFF
-	TRBV6-1	-	TRBJ1-1	TGTGCCAGCAGTGAACGGCGGGCGCTGAACACTGAAGCTTTCTTT	CASSERRALNTEAFF
-	TRBV19	-	TRBJ1-1	TGTGCCAGTAGAAGGGGGGGAGAGCCCACTGAAGCTTTCTTT	CASRRGGEPTEAFF
TRBD1	TRBV19	-	TRBJ2-6	TGTGCCAGTAGTTCGGACAGGGGGTACGGGGCCAACGTCCTGACTTTC	CASSSDRGYGANVLTF
-	TRBV21-1	-	TRBJ1-2	TGTGCCAGCAGTAAGGGTTGCCAAACAGGGGTTGACTATGGCTACACCTTC	CASSKGCQTGVDYGYTF
TRBD1	TRBV6-5	-	TRBJ2-1	TGTGCCAGCAGTTACGCAGGGGGCGATGAGCAGTTCTTC	CASSYAGGDEQFF
-	TRBV24-1	-	TRBJ2-5	TGTGCCACCAGTCAATCGCCTCCCGGGATACAAGAGACCCAGTACTTC	CATSQSPPGIQETQYF
TRBD1	TRBV2	-	TRBJ2-7	TGTGCCAACAGCCCCCGGGACAGACCTTACGAGCAGTACTTC	CANSPRDRPYEQYF
-	TRBV10-3	-	TRBJ2-3	TGTGCCATCAGTGAACTAGATACGCAGTATTTT	CAISELDTQYF
-	TRBV19	-	TRBJ1-3	TGTGCCAGTAGGCCGGGACACTCTGGAAACACCATATATTTT	CASRPGHSGNTIYF
-	TRBV28	-	TRBJ1-1	TGTGCCAGCAGTTTTGTCTACCCACCTGAAGCTTTCTTT	CASSFVYPPEAFF
-	TRBV5-4	-	TRBJ2-7	TGTGCCAGCAGCCGGACGGGGTCAGGAAACGAGCAGTACTTC	CASSRTGSGNEQYF
-	TRBV24-1	-	TRBJ2-1	TGTGCCACCAGTGATTACCGGGACACTAACAATGAGCAGTTCTTC	CATSDYRDTNNEQFF
-	TRBV5-5	-	TRBJ1-3	TGTGCCAGCAGCTTGGGGTCAGCTGGAAACACCATATATTTT	CASSLGSAGNTIYF
-	TRBV30	once	TRBJ2-1	TGTGCCTGGAGGGAGCGGGGAGGGGGTCATGAGCAGTTCTTC	CAWRERGGGHEQFF
-	TRBV27	-	TRBJ1-1	TGTGCCAGCAGTTCGAACAGGGATTTGAACACTGAAGCTTTCTTT	CASSSNRDLNTEAFF
TRBD1	TRBV11-2	-	TRBJ2-2	TGTGCCAGCAGCCCGGACAGGGAGACCGGGGAGCTGTTTTTT	CASSPDRETGELFF
TRBD2	TRBV5-1	-	TRBJ2-5	TGCGCCAGCAGCTTGGGATTAGCGGGACAAGAGACCCAGTACTTC	CASSLGLAGQETQYF
TRBD2	TRBV3-1/TRBV3-2	once	TRBJ2-1	TGTGCCAGCAGCTCCGAATTCGGGACTAGCGGGAGACAGTTCTTC	CASSSEFGTSGRQFF
-	TRBV18	-	TRBJ1-1	TGTGCCAGCTCACCCTATCCGACAGGGAACACTGAAGCTTTCTTT	CASSPYPTGNTEAFF
TRBD1	TRBV7-9	-	TRBJ2-7	TGTGCCTCTGGACAGGTTGACGAGCAGTACTTC	CASGQVDEQYF
TRBD2	TRBV7-9	once	TRBJ2-7	TGTGCCAGCAGCTCAGTGGGGACTAGCGGGTACGAGCAGTACTTC	CASSSVGTSGYEQYF
-	TRBV7-2	-	TRBJ1-5	TGTGCCAGCAGCTTAGGGGGGAGGGGGAATCAGCCCCAGCATTTT	CASSLGGRGNQPQHF
-	TRBV20-1	-	TRBJ2-7	TGCAGTGCTAGTCGCGGTTCACTCTACGAGCAGTACTTC	CSASRGSLYEQYF
-	TRBV10-1	-	TRBJ1-2	TGCGCCAGCAGTCCCCCCTTTAACTATGGCTACACCTTC	CASSPPFNYGYTF
TRBD2	TRBV5-1	-	TRBJ2-1	TGCGCCAGCAGCTTGAACGCGGGAGAGTATGAGCAGTTCTTC	CASSLNAGEYEQFF
-	TRBV7-8	-	TRBJ2-7	TGTGCCAGCAGTCGCGGCTACGAGCAGTACTTC	CASSRGYEQYF
-	TRBV18	-	TRBJ1-4	TGTGCCAGCTCCCTAGGGACACCTAATGAAAAACTGTTTTTT	CASSLGTPNEKLFF
-	TRBV6-5	-	TRBJ1-3	TGTGCCAGCAGTTACTCGAGCGGGCACTCTGGAAACACCATATATTTT	CASSYSSGHSGNTIYF
-	TRBV18	-	TRBJ1-1	TGTGCCAGCTCACCAACTGAGGGCCCGGCCACTGAAGCTTTCTTT	CASSPTEGPATEAFF
TRBD2	TRBV10-3	once	TRBJ2-1	TGTGCCATAGCGGGAGTCACCGGGGGCTCCTACAATGAGCAGTTCTTC	CAIAGVTGGSYNEQFF
-	TRBV9	-	TRBJ2-5	TGTGCCAGCAGCAGCGGGACATCGGGTGAGACCCAGTACTTC	CASSSGTSGETQYF
TRBD1	TRBV7-9	-	TRBJ1-2	TGTGCCAGCAGCACCGGACGGGACAGGGCCTACTATGGCTACACCTTC	CASSTGRDRAYYGYTF